The T cell receptor (beta chain) described here comes from a study of T cell repertoires in cytomegalovirus infection. The sample holds many counts of this clonotype. Between the trimmed V and J ends, which lost 4 bases and 5 bases, there was a span of 18 bases. The CDR3 totals 15 residues. In germline, CDR1 is SGHTA, CDR2 FQGNSA. Via MiXCR, TCRdb re-called the reads, giving one row per CDR3 protein. In the table there are under 850,000 distinct CDR3 sequences, roughly a third of which are singletons. The J gene is TRBJ2-7, the V gene TRBV7-2; possibly TRBD2 for D (6 bases). Sequenced material: PBMCs. The sequence was obtained from a human donor in good health (CMV status not recorded). Some clones in this sample may be carry-over from other donors' samples. The CDR3 loop is CASSWDGRPNDEQYF. The CDR3 DNA reads as TGTGCCAGCAGCTGGGACGGGAGACCAAACGACGAGCAGTACTTC.